What follows are 29 T cell receptor beta chains derived from one specimen sequenced in a study of T-cell memory formation after mild COVID-19. TCRdb fed the 5' RACE reads into MiXCR, producing one record per CDR3 protein. This table holds 65,000 to 90,000 distinct CDR3 sequences, 9.5% to 15% found once. The sequenced material came from PBMCs or a T cell subset sorted from them (not recorded which). The receptors come from a man between 18 and 35 years old who had mild COVID-19 (a few samples of this study predate the infection). Cell type and time point are not known.

This clonotype was seen a few times. The chain links TRBV5-1 to TRBJ2-1, with 11 bases fitting TRBD2. With 4 bases clipped from V and 8 bases from J, the junction kept 8 bases outside the gene matches. Germline V gene lookup returns CDR1 SGHRS and CDR2 YFSETQ. This CDR3 comprises 15 residues. The CDR3 loop is CASSVTSGAGYEQFF. The CDR3 nucleotides are TGCGCCAGCAGCGTGACTAGCGGGGCTGGGTATGAGCAGTTCTTC.

This clonotype was recorded a few times. The chain is built from TRBV15 and TRBJ2-3, with TRBD2 as a possible D gene (7 bases). The V gene lost 0 bases and the J gene lost 7 bases, with 17 bases spanning the gap. The CDR3 spans 16 residues. Germline lookup yields CDR1 LNHNV and CDR2 YYDKDF (reference sequence). The CDR3 sequence: CATSRDRTGGRNTQYF. The CDR3 bases are TGTGCCACCAGCAGAGATCGAACGGGGGGCCGGAATACGCAGTATTTT.

This clonotype was recorded a few times. This chain uses TRBV15 with TRBJ1-5; 9 bases line up with TRBD1. J lost 6 bases, V lost 5 bases, and 5 bases had no gene match. CDR1 and CDR2 (germline): LNHNV, YYDKDF (reference sequence). This CDR3 comprises 14 residues. The CDR3 DNA sequence: TGTGCCACCAGCGGGGGACAGGGTACTCAGCCCCAGCATTTT. Protein: CATSGGQGTQPQHF.

This rearrangement joins TRBV7-2 to TRBJ1-1, with unresolved D. CDR1 and CDR2 (germline): SGHTA, FQGNSA. The CDR3 spans 13 residues. V gave up 1 base and J gave up 6 bases, with 9 bases separating them. CDR3 sequence reads: CASSLVGGPEAFF. The CDR3 nucleotides are TGTGCCAGCAGCTTAGTCGGAGGACCTGAAGCTTTCTTT.

This clonotype was detected once. This chain uses TRBV4-1 with TRBJ2-7, with D maybe TRBD1 (6 bases). The CDR3 has 16 residues. Germline V gene lookup returns CDR1 MGHRA and CDR2 YSYEKL. Trimming took off 1 base at V and 3 bases at J, with 16 bases between the two ends. Here the CDR3 DNA reads TGCGCCAGCAGCCAAGTAGCCGGGACATTCGACTACGAGCAGTACTTC. Amino acids: CASSQVAGTFDYEQYF.

The chain joins TRBV4-1 to TRBJ2-3, with 11 bases fitting TRBD2. This CDR3 is built from 17 residues. V dropped 5 bases and J dropped 0; count of bases not matched to a gene: 7. The germline V gene has CDR1 MGHRA and CDR2 YSYEKL. CDR3 loop: CASSNRLAGGSTDTQYF. The CDR3 nucleotides read TGCGCCAGCAGCAATCGGCTAGCGGGGGGTAGCACAGATACGCAGTATTTT.

This clonotype was seen repeatedly, ten times or more. CDR3 sequence: CASSFQDGATYEQYV. The DNA of the CDR3 is TGTGCCAGCAGCTTTCAGGATGGGGCTACCTACGAGCAGTACGTC. The V call is TRBV6-2 or TRBV6-3, the J call TRBJ2-7; D might be TRBD1 (5 bases). Germline V gene sequence: CDR1 MNHEY, CDR2 SVGEGT. This CDR3 is 15 amino acids long. V gave up 6 bases and J gave up 2 bases, with 17 bases separating them.

In this sample, this clonotype turned up a few times. Here the CDR3 DNA reads TGTGCCAGCAGCCAAGAGAGGACACCTGAAGAAGCTTTCTTT. It translates to CASSQERTPEEAFF. This chain uses TRBV3-1 with TRBJ1-1, with D possibly TRBD1 on 5 matching bases. This CDR3 contains 14 residues. V lost 0 bases and J 8 bases, leaving 13 bases between the germline ends. CDR1 is LGHDT, CDR2 YNNKEL, per germline (reference sequence).

The chain links TRBV29-1 to TRBJ2-7; unclear D gene. Germline values: CDR1 SQVTM, CDR2 ANQGSEA. This CDR3 is 11 amino acids long. V was cut by 5 bases and J by 6 bases, with 11 bases left in between. CDR3 residues: CSVLTQSEQYV. The CDR3 DNA reads as TGCAGCGTTCTGACCCAGTCCGAGCAGTACGTC.

The chain uses TRBV6-6 and TRBJ2-7; the D gene is possibly TRBD1 (6 bases). V was trimmed by 2 bases and J by 4 bases, leaving 9 bases between them. Per the germline V gene, CDR1 is MNHNY and CDR2 is SVGAGI (reference sequence). The CDR3 length is 13 residues. The CDR3 here is CASSYRQVYEQYF. The CDR3 nucleotides read TGTGCCAGCAGTTACAGACAGGTATACGAGCAGTACTTC.

As regards this clonotype: Possible read error: a much larger clone is one base away. V is TRBV6-2 or TRBV6-3 and J is TRBJ1-4, with D unclear. The germline V gene has CDR1 MNHEY and CDR2 SVGEGT. This CDR3 has 13 amino acids. The CDR3: CASTRTGDEKLIF. The DNA for the CDR3 is TGTGCCAGCACCCGGACTGGAGATGAAAAACTGATTTTT.

The chain couples TRBV20-1 to TRBJ2-2; no firm D call. The CDR3 sequence is 14 residues long. Germline lookup yields CDR1 DFQATT and CDR2 SNEGSKA (reference sequence). Trimming removed 0 bases from V and 8 bases from J, with 13 bases in between. The CDR3 nucleotides are TGCAGTGCTAGAGATCTGGGGATTCCGGGGGAGCTGTTTTTT. As protein: CSARDLGIPGELFF.

This clonotype came up a few times. The chain links TRBV20-1 to TRBJ2-5; 8 bases line up with TRBD1. V shed 6 bases, J shed 7 bases, and the junction held 7 bases outside the gene matches. Germline V gene sequence: CDR1 DFQATT, CDR2 SNEGSKA (reference sequence). The CDR3 loop spans 12 amino acids. The CDR3 region is CSAQDREPTQYF. Here the CDR3 DNA reads TGCAGTGCCCAGGACAGGGAGCCGACCCAGTACTTC.

A single count supports this clonotype. This chain joins TRBV28 and TRBJ2-1, with 8 positions matching TRBD1. Germline V gene lookup returns CDR1 MDHEN and CDR2 SYDVKM. The CDR3 covers 16 residues. Trimming took 4 bases from V and 8 from J; bases not matched to a gene: 13. The chain's CDR3 is CASSSLPTGEGDEQFF. The CDR3 DNA follows: TGTGCCAGCAGTTCCCTCCCGACAGGGGAAGGCGATGAGCAGTTCTTC.

At least ten counts were recorded for this clonotype. The chain employs TRBV7-9 and TRBJ2-7, with D maybe TRBD1 (5 bases). The CDR3 runs to 11 residues. CDR1 and CDR2 (germline): SEHNR, FQNEAQ (reference sequence). V was clipped by 6 bases and J by 5 bases, with 8 bases between them. CDR3 DNA sequence: TGTGCCAGCAGTATCAGGGACGAGCAGTACTTC. It is translated as CASSIRDEQYF.

J is TRBJ2-6 and V is TRBV30; D gene unclear. The V end was cut by 1 base, the J end by 1 base, with 5 bases between. Germline V lookup: CDR1 GTSNPN, CDR2 SVGIG (reference sequence). The length of the CDR3 is 14 residues. The CDR3 sequence: CAWSEGSGANVLTF. In DNA form, the CDR3 reads TGTGCCTGGAGTGAGGGATCTGGGGCCAACGTCCTGACTTTC.

This clonotype was counted only a few times. The V call is TRBV3-1, the J call TRBJ1-2, with D possibly being TRBD1 (5 bases). The V end lost 4 bases, the J end lost 2 bases, and 17 bases lay between the germline ends. The CDR3 has 16 amino acids. Germline-derived CDR1 and CDR2 are LGHDT and YNNKEL (reference sequence). CDR3 DNA sequence: TGTGCCAGCAGCCGGATCCTGGGGGGTAGAAACTATGGCTACACCTTC. This sequence encodes CASSRILGGRNYGYTF.

The chain couples TRBV6-2 or TRBV6-3 to TRBJ1-2; a weak D match, TRBD1 (5 bases). Trimming removed 8 bases at V and 4 bases at J, with 11 bases between. CDR3 length equals 12 residues. Germline loops: CDR1 MNHEY, CDR2 SVGEGT. The CDR3, as DNA: TGTGCCAGCCGTCCTAGGGGCTATGGCTACACCTTC. This sequence encodes CASRPRGYGYTF.

The V gene is TRBV20-1, the J gene TRBJ1-5; perhaps TRBD1 as D (5 bases). V was pared by 6 bases and J by 4 bases, with 16 bases between. The CDR3 runs 14 residues. Germline V lookup: CDR1 DFQATT, CDR2 SNEGSKA (reference sequence). The CDR3, as DNA: TGCAGTGCCCTCCGGGACGGAGCTAATCAGCCCCAGCATTTT. Translating gives CSALRDGANQPQHF.

This clonotype was picked up a small number of times. As DNA, the CDR3 is TGTGCCAGTACGCAGGGGCGTTACGATGGCTACACCTTC. This encodes CASTQGRYDGYTF. The gene calls are TRBV19 and TRBJ1-2; D is possibly TRBD1 (6 bases). The CDR3 contains 13 residues. Trimming removed 7 bases from V and 6 bases from J, with 15 bases in between. Germline V gene data show CDR1 as LNHDA and CDR2 as SQIVND (reference sequence).

This clonotype appeared a few times. The chain employs TRBV5-6 and TRBJ2-1; 7 bases map to TRBD1. The CDR3 sequence is 15 residues long. After removal of 4 bases from V and 8 bases from J, the junction contained 12 bases not matched to a gene. CDR1 and CDR2 from the germline V gene are SGHDT and YYEEEE. The CDR3 coding sequence is TGTGCCAGCAGCCCGGGACAGAATTGGGACGATGAGCAGTTCTTC. Translation gives CASSPGQNWDDEQFF.

This clonotype turned up a few times. The CDR3 loop is CASSLGGTGSTDTQYF. In DNA, the CDR3 is TGTGCCAGCAGCTTGGGAGGAACAGGGTCCACAGATACGCAGTATTTT. This chain joins TRBV7-9 and TRBJ2-3; either TRBD1 or TRBD2 may supply D (6 bases each). The CDR3 has 16 amino acids. CDR1 is SEHNR and CDR2 is FQNEAQ in the germline V gene (reference sequence). Trimming took 3 bases from V and 2 from J, leaving 15 bases between them.

This clonotype has more than one count but fewer than ten. This sequence joins TRBV12-3 or TRBV12-4 and TRBJ2-1; possible D gene TRBD1, 8 bases. The CDR3 loop spans 15 amino acids. Trimming stripped 6 bases from V and 5 bases from J, with 17 bases between. The CDR3 DNA is TGTGCCAGCAGATACGACAGGGGAGGGCACAATGAGCAGTTCTTC. Residues: CASRYDRGGHNEQFF.

This clonotype was seen a few times. This sequence joins TRBV5-1 and TRBJ1-4; D remains ambiguous. Trimming took 1 base from V and 6 from J, leaving 10 bases between them. This CDR3 has 14 residues. Per germline, CDR1 SGHRS and CDR2 YFSETQ. The CDR3 reads CASSLTAGDEKLFF. The CDR3 DNA is TGCGCCAGCAGCTTGACAGCCGGGGATGAAAAACTGTTTTTT.

The CDR3 region has the DNA TGCGCCAGCAGCCAAGATTTGGGACACGAAACCGGGGAGCTGTTTTTT. Translation gives CASSQDLGHETGELFF. This chain joins TRBV4-3 and TRBJ2-2, with D possibly TRBD1 on 6 matching bases. CDR1 and CDR2 (germline): LGHNA, YSLEER. Trimming left V 0 bases short and J 5 bases short, with 13 bases between. The CDR3 covers 16 residues.

The genes are TRBV9 and TRBJ1-2, with D perhaps TRBD1 (5 bases). Germline CDR1 reads SGDLS; CDR2 reads YYNGEE. This CDR3 spans 18 amino acids. V was trimmed by 4 bases and J by 3 bases, leaving 25 bases between them. CDR3 amino acids: CASSLDPDSGAPDYGYTF. The CDR3 coding sequence is TGTGCCAGCAGCCTCGACCCCGATAGTGGGGCGCCGGACTATGGCTACACCTTC.

This clonotype occurred a few times. This chain connects TRBV18 to TRBJ2-5; no firm D call. CDR3 length: 16 amino acids. Trimming removed 3 bases at V and 5 bases at J, with 19 bases between. Germline CDR1 is KGHSH and CDR2 is LQKENI. The CDR3 loop reads CASSPFDRWMGETQYF. The CDR3 bases are TGTGCCAGCTCACCTTTCGATCGGTGGATGGGGGAGACCCAGTACTTC.

The rearrangement links TRBV3-1 to TRBJ2-7, with D perhaps matching TRBD1 (5 bases). The V gene's germline CDR1 is LGHDT and CDR2 YNNKEL (reference sequence). This CDR3 contains 14 residues. Trimming removed 3 bases from V and 2 bases from J, with 11 bases in between. CDR3 DNA sequence: TGTGCCAGCAGCCAGATTGTGGGGCCCTACGAGCAGTACTTC. This encodes CASSQIVGPYEQYF.

This clonotype has a handful of counts. The J gene is TRBJ1-5, the V gene TRBV7-2; a possible D gene is TRBD1 (5 bases). Trimming removed 2 bases from V and 4 bases from J, with 18 bases in between. The CDR3 consists of 17 residues. Looked up from germline, CDR1 is SGHTA and CDR2 is FQGNSA. DNA of the CDR3: TGTGCCAGCAGCTTACCCCCGGGGACGAGAGATAATCAGCCCCAGCATTTT. It encodes CASSLPPGTRDNQPQHF.